This T cell receptor (beta chain) came from a study of human T cells and chemical hapten exposure. Study as a whole: Throughout a study of 20 to 25 weeks, patients underwent weekly scalp administration of diphenylcyclopropenone doses.

Sample time point: pre-sensitization, week 0. Treatment defined: therapeutic diphenylcyclopropenone sensitization with weekly scalp DPC. Each patch test followed a blood draw. Counting both end residues, the CDR3 totals 17 amino acids. TCRdb recomputed calls from the RACE reads with MiXCR, one row per CDR3 protein. The sample yields tens of thousands of distinct CDR3 sequences, 9.5% to 15% seen once. A remark on this clonotype: The DNA is omitted, as the CDR3 cannot be located on it reliably, and the CDR3 follows TCRdb's listing.

Material: whole blood, obtained in connection with sensitization to the hapten diphenylcyclopropenone (DPC). The clonotype comes from a woman aged 25-40 years with alopecia areata. Some clones in this sample may be carry-over from other donors' samples. V and J are TRBV7-5 and TRBJ1-1. TRBV7-5 corresponds to a pseudogene. The CDR3 sequence is CISVPEAPGLVNTEAFF.